A selection of T cell receptor beta chains follows, all from one sample in a study of neurological immune-mediated disorders. TCRdb re-derived calls from the 5' RACE reads in MiXCR, one entry per CDR3 protein. The table shows tens of thousands of distinct CDR3 sequences, with about 14% occurring only once. Sequenced material: PBMCs. The receptors were sampled from a woman in her forties or fifties in good health. CDR3s include the opening cysteine and the closing phenylalanine or tryptophan. A D gene is named only where the DNA matches it firmly. Clone size is given for some rows only: seen once, a few or many times, or a class if the clone is expanded.

J gene: TRBJ2-7
clone size: many
D gene: .
V gene: TRBV6-5
CDR3 protein: CASSYSPGTYSYEQYF
CDR3 DNA: TGTGCCAGCAGTTATAGTCCGGGGACCTACTCCTACGAGCAGTACTTC

J gene: TRBJ2-3
clone size: many
D gene: TRBD2
V gene: TRBV5-5
CDR3 protein: CASSLDPTSVSTDTQYF
CDR3 DNA: TGTGCCAGCAGCTTGGACCCCACTAGCGTGAGCACAGATACGCAGTATTTT

J gene: TRBJ2-4
clone size: many
D gene: .
V gene: TRBV7-2
CDR3 protein: CASSPAGVAVIQYF
CDR3 DNA: TGTGCCAGCAGCCCGGCCGGCGTGGCCGTCATTCAGTACTTC

J gene: TRBJ1-1
clone size: many
D gene: TRBD1
V gene: TRBV20-1
CDR3 protein: CSARDPQQGGNTEAFF
CDR3 DNA: TGCAGTGCTAGAGATCCCCAACAGGGGGGAAACACTGAAGCTTTCTTT

J gene: TRBJ2-3
clone size: many
D gene: .
V gene: TRBV12-3/TRBV12-4
CDR3 protein: CASSPWTASTDTQYF
CDR3 DNA: TGTGCCAGCAGTCCTTGGACGGCTAGCACAGATACGCAGTATTTT

J gene: TRBJ2-1
clone size: many
D gene: TRBD2
V gene: TRBV5-1
CDR3 protein: CASSASSGRNNEQFF
CDR3 DNA: TGCGCCAGCAGCGCATCTAGCGGGAGAAACAATGAGCAGTTCTTC

J gene: TRBJ2-3
clone size: many
D gene: .
V gene: TRBV5-6
CDR3 protein: CASSLGTLSTDTQYF
CDR3 DNA: TGTGCCAGCAGCCTTGGGACTCTAAGCACAGATACGCAGTATTTT

J gene: TRBJ1-5
clone size: many
D gene: TRBD1
V gene: TRBV29-1
CDR3 protein: CSVVDRGNQPQHF
CDR3 DNA: TGCAGCGTCGTGGACAGGGGCAATCAGCCCCAGCATTTT

J gene: TRBJ1-1
clone size: .
D gene: TRBD1
V gene: TRBV27
CDR3 protein: CASSLRSSGTGRGNTEAFF
CDR3 DNA: TGTGCCAGCAGTTTAAGGAGCTCCGGGACAGGGAGAGGGAACACTGAAGCTTTCTTT

J gene: TRBJ1-2
clone size: many
D gene: TRBD1
V gene: TRBV2
CDR3 protein: CASRMTRQGDYGYTF
CDR3 DNA: TGTGCCAGCAGGATGACTCGACAGGGTGACTATGGCTACACCTTC

J gene: TRBJ2-7
clone size: few
D gene: TRBD2
V gene: TRBV28
CDR3 protein: CATGGSIGEQYF
CDR3 DNA: TGCGCAACGGGGGGTTCGATAGGAGAGCAGTACTTC

J gene: TRBJ2-3
clone size: many
D gene: TRBD1
V gene: TRBV5-1
CDR3 protein: CASSPGAGGDTSTDTQYF
CDR3 DNA: TGCGCCAGCAGCCCGGGGGCAGGGGGCGATACTAGCACAGATACGCAGTATTTT

J gene: TRBJ2-2
clone size: many
D gene: .
V gene: TRBV2
CDR3 protein: CASRLGWTGELFF
CDR3 DNA: TGTGCCAGCAGACTAGGATGGACCGGGGAGCTGTTTTTT

J gene: TRBJ1-2
clone size: many
D gene: .
V gene: TRBV7-9
CDR3 protein: CASSPTSDSNYGYTF
CDR3 DNA: TGTGCCAGCAGCCCCACCTCGGACAGTAACTATGGCTACACCTTC

J gene: TRBJ2-7
clone size: many
D gene: .
V gene: TRBV12-3/TRBV12-4
CDR3 protein: CASSYTQDIYEQYF
CDR3 DNA: TGTGCCAGCAGTTACACCCAAGATATCTACGAGCAGTACTTC

J gene: TRBJ2-4
clone size: many
D gene: .
V gene: TRBV5-1
CDR3 protein: CASSLRSGGAKNIQYF
CDR3 DNA: TGCGCCAGCAGTCTAAGGTCCGGGGGAGCCAAAAACATTCAGTACTTC

J gene: TRBJ2-7
clone size: .
D gene: TRBD2
V gene: TRBV9
CDR3 protein: CASSFRLAGVGYEQYF
CDR3 DNA: TGTGCCAGCAGCTTCCGACTAGCGGGAGTTGGGTACGAGCAGTACTTC

J gene: TRBJ1-2
clone size: many
D gene: .
V gene: TRBV7-9
CDR3 protein: CASSTTPYSFAVRDGYTF
CDR3 DNA: TGTGCCAGCAGCACGACCCCATATAGTTTTGCAGTAAGGGATGGCTACACCTTC

J gene: TRBJ2-2
clone size: many
D gene: .
V gene: TRBV11-2
CDR3 protein: CASSSGRIELFF
CDR3 DNA: TGTGCCAGCAGCTCGGGACGGATAGAGCTGTTTTTT

J gene: TRBJ2-2
clone size: many
D gene: .
V gene: TRBV9
CDR3 protein: CASGILIGELFF
CDR3 DNA: TGTGCCAGCGGAATCCTGATCGGGGAGCTGTTTTTT

J gene: TRBJ2-7
clone size: many
D gene: .
V gene: TRBV5-1
CDR3 protein: CASSLVEGSYEQYF
CDR3 DNA: TGCGCCAGCAGCTTGGTTGAGGGCTCCTACGAGCAGTACTTC

J gene: TRBJ2-1
clone size: many
D gene: TRBD2
V gene: TRBV5-1
CDR3 protein: CASSLVTSGREGAFF
CDR3 DNA: TGCGCCAGCAGCTTGGTGACTAGCGGGAGGGAAGGGGCGTTCTTC

J gene: TRBJ1-2
clone size: many
D gene: .
V gene: TRBV28
CDR3 protein: CASRPPSVYGYTF
CDR3 DNA: TGTGCCAGCAGACCACCTTCGGTCTATGGCTACACCTTC

J gene: TRBJ2-3
clone size: few
D gene: .
V gene: TRBV5-1
CDR3 protein: CASSLVAGATDTQYF
CDR3 DNA: TGCGCCAGCAGCTTGGTTGCGGGGGCCACAGATACGCAGTATTTT

J gene: TRBJ2-7
clone size: many
D gene: .
V gene: TRBV9
CDR3 protein: CASSRRDGEGDYEQYF
CDR3 DNA: TGTGCCAGCAGCCGTAGGGATGGTGAGGGGGACTACGAGCAGTACTTC

J gene: TRBJ2-3
clone size: many
D gene: TRBD1
V gene: TRBV28
CDR3 protein: CASSQTQGGTDTQYF
CDR3 DNA: TGTGCCAGCAGTCAAACACAGGGGGGCACAGATACGCAGTATTTT

J gene: TRBJ2-5
clone size: many
D gene: TRBD2
V gene: TRBV20-1
CDR3 protein: CSASAGTSGTQETQYF
CDR3 DNA: TGCAGTGCTAGCGCTGGGACTAGCGGGACTCAAGAGACCCAGTACTTC

J gene: TRBJ2-7
clone size: many
D gene: .
V gene: TRBV3-1
CDR3 protein: CASSQDGQGNPEQYF
CDR3 DNA: TGTGCCAGCAGCCAGGATGGCCAGGGAAACCCCGAGCAGTACTTC

J gene: TRBJ2-7
clone size: many
D gene: .
V gene: TRBV29-1
CDR3 protein: CSVGVVIYEQYF
CDR3 DNA: TGCAGCGTCGGGGTAGTTATCTACGAGCAGTACTTC

J gene: TRBJ2-7
clone size: .
D gene: .
V gene: TRBV10-3
CDR3 protein: CAISEPPLYEQYF
CDR3 DNA: TGTGCCATCAGTGAGCCGCCCCTCTACGAGCAGTACTTC